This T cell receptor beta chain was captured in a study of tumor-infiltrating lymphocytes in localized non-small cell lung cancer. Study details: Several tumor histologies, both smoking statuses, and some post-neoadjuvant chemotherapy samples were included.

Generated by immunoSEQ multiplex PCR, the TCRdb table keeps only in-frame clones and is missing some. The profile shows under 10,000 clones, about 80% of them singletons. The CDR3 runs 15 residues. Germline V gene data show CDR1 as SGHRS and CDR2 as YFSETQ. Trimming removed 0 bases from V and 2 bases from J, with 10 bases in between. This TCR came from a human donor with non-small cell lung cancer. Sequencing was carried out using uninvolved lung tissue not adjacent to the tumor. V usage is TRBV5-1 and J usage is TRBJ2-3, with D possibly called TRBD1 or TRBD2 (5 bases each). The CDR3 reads CASSLEPGPTDTQYF. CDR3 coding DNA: TGCGCCAGCAGCTTGGAGCCGGGACCCACAGATACGCAGTATTTT.